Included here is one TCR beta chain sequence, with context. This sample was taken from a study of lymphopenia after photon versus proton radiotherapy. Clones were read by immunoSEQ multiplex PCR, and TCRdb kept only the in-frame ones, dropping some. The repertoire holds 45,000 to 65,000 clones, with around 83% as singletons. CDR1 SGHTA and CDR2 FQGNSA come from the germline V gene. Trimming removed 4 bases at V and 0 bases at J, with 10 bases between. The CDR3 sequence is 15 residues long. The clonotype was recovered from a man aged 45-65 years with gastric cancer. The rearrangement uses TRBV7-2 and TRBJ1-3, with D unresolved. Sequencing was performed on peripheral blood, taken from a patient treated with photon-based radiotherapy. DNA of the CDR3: TGTGCCAGCAGCTCCCGGTCGACCTCTGGAAACACCATATATTTT. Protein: CASSSRSTSGNTIYF.